This T cell receptor beta chain was observed in a study of cytomegalovirus exposure and HLA in healthy donors (dated 2017 in TCRdb). About the investigation overall: An earlier analysis of approximately 640 of the donors reported more than 250 Gb of sequence data and some 120 million unique TCR beta sequences from about 180 million T cells. A later genetic analysis used genome-wide SNP genotypes for about 65% of the roughly 700 donors, treating that subset as a discovery cohort. Several DR-DQ haplotypes were handled as single units for association and clustering because linkage in the cohort was strong. Donor age, sex, ethnicity and CMV serostatus were compiled together with the repertoire data. Typing coverage differed by locus: A, B, C, DRB1 and DQB1 were typed in about 629-630 donors, DQA1 in around 500, DPA1 in nearly 610, and DPB1 in just under 490. A separate validation cohort of roughly 120 different subjects was used in addition to the 666-subject first cohort. Both class I and class II loci were covered by HLA typing, at four-digit resolution. To predict cytomegalovirus infection status, the study combined high-throughput TCR immunosequencing, statistical association of individual TCRs with disease status, and machine learning. An early release that covered more than 550 HLA-typed donors contained around 300 gigabases of sequencing data and 85 million to 100 million unique TCR sequences. An earlier analysis of some 600 of the donors applied high-throughput TCR beta sequencing to assess whether each TCR beta V gene segment acted as functional or pseudogenic. The genetic ancestry cluster associated with self-reported Caucasian donors included roughly 84% of the roughly 400 genotyped donors. Every discovery cohort repertoire had been produced on one sequencing platform. The study aimed to test whether cataloging public T cell receptors could reveal signatures of past pathogen exposure. A later analysis re-analyzed previously published TCR beta repertoires from roughly 690 donors and added high-resolution HLA genotyping to study TCR occurrence patterns. Rather than drawing on any new phenotypic data, the later analysis identified candidate immune exposures from TCR beta sequences and the way those sequences occurred across donors. Among some 410 genotyped donors of the cohort, an average of roughly 230,000 unique TCR beta nucleotide sequences was sequenced per donor, of which about 18% were non-productive. The T cell repertoires of around 730 subjects were profiled by immunosequencing and related to cytomegalovirus serostatus.

The library relied on the immunoSEQ multiplex PCR assay. The multiplex PCR relied on a mix of 60 forward primers for TCR Vbeta segments and 13 reverse primers for TCR Jbeta segments. The CDR3 region of rearranged TCR beta genes was amplified from genomic DNA with a multiplex PCR assay. Amplified TCR beta libraries were sequenced as 87-base-pair reads on the Illumina HiSeq System. The paper's processing steps were these. Across the 600 to 700 repertoires, a later analysis counted 75 million to 90 million unique TCR beta chains, roughly 11 million of which were shared by at least two donors. To remove PCR and sequencing errors, raw reads were error-corrected and collapsed into unique sequences using a nearest-neighbor algorithm that merged closely related sequences. CDR3 sequences were aligned to IMGT reference sequences to assign V, D and J gene segments. For a sequence to be retained, at least a six-nucleotide match to both a V gene segment and a J gene segment was required. A rearrangement was called productive if the CDR3 had no stop codons and remained in frame with V and J, and every other rearrangement was called non-productive. CDR3 was defined by IMGT convention, running from the second conserved V-encoded cysteine to the conserved J-encoded phenylalanine. In an earlier analysis of 550 to 650 of the donors, sequences lacking an unambiguous match to a single V gene segment were excluded. An earlier analysis of a few hundred of the donors called V segments functional above 56.7% productive rearrangements and segregating when the between-donor standard deviation exceeded 5%. A statistical classification framework was developed to diagnose cytomegalovirus status using the catalog of TCR beta chain sequences. In a later analysis, TCR nucleotide sequences were compared against IMGT/GENE-DB human TR gene sequences so that V and J genes could be assigned. Using the TCRdist pipeline, a later analysis assigned CDR3 sequences along with most-parsimonious VDJ recombination scenarios. In a later analysis, each TCR beta chain was defined by its CDR3 amino acid sequence together with its V-gene family, and reads lacking a unique V-gene family were excluded. In a later analysis, several hundred highly shared, low-generation-probability nucleotide sequences were removed to address suspected cross-contamination and a sequencing artifact. In a later analysis, a clonal expansion index for each public chain was calculated from normalized within-repertoire ranks of inferred template counts. In a later analysis, generation probabilities were computed with a VDJ recombination model fitted to out-of-frame rearrangements, and the resulting probabilities were checked against IGoR. A later analysis scored TCR-TCR, TCR-HLA and TCR-CMV co-occurrence with hypergeometric tests, applying a repertoire-size bias correction to TCR pairs. To estimate false discovery rates, a later analysis permuted the HLA or CMV assignments 20 times. In a later analysis, co-occurring TCRs were grouped with DBSCAN, and TCRdist sequence similarity was added when clustering was performed within HLA-allele-positive subsets. Repertoires with fewer than 30,000 or more than 120,000 public chains, plus five repertoires with anomalous nucleotide sharing, were excluded from co-occurrence clustering. TCRdb obtained this table from immuneACCESS and retained in-frame rearrangements with V and J assigned. These tables miss some clones; where compared with another copy, unresolved V genes account for less than half of the shortfall, and the remainder is unexplained. That table gives V, J and clone size, and the DNA gave D and trimming. This sample has 95,000 to 150,000 clones in its table, and over 75% of those were observed once. The ten largest clones take up 3.5% to 4.5% of the sample.

Points the paper makes about the study in general: While some public TCRs were present in many individuals, most TCR sequences turned up only very rarely across donors. According to a later genetic analysis, donors in an Asian-associated ancestry cluster had fewer N-insertions in productive TCRs than the approximately 630-donor mean. Because HLA typing was unavailable for some donors at each locus, only the typed subset was used in association tests. In a later analysis, HLA-associated TCR beta chains showed more clonal expansion and lower generation probabilities than non-associated chains that were equally common. The sequencing pipeline was judged likely to have produced a cluster of highly shared sequence variants as a technical artifact. In a later analysis, TCR association rates were found to vary across HLA loci, with the most associated TCRs seen for DRB1 alleles and the fewest for HLA-C alleles. Correlated functional status among segregating V segments might be attributable to linkage disequilibrium, but an unknown experimental factor could not be ruled out. Immune exposure information for the cohort was limited to CMV serostatus. In vitro tests confirmed that a few of the cytomegalovirus-associated TCR beta chains recognize cytomegalovirus antigens. Only TCR beta chains were sequenced in this cohort, and the absence of alpha or paired-chain data limited detectable features. Roughly uniform sequencing depth across donors was assumed in presence/absence analyses, although this assumption may not hold. Specific HLA alleles were associated with 18,000 or so TCR beta sequences at a false discovery rate of 0.05 in a later analysis. Some IMGT-functional V segments, including TRBV6-2 and TRBV6-3, could not be distinguished by the 87-base-pair reads and were therefore excluded. Roughly 17 rarely observed V segments, including chromosome 9 orphons, were excluded from the earlier analysis of a few hundred of the donors because counts were too low. In an earlier analysis of more than 450 of the donors, most TCR beta V segments were observed in productive rearrangements about 87% or about 30% of the time, broadly matching IMGT annotations. In both the original and validation cohorts, the classifier was reported to diagnose cytomegalovirus status with high specificity and sensitivity. A later genetic analysis associated a missense DCLRE1C variant with V-gene and J-gene trimming of TCR beta chains, and an independent cohort replicated the association. Assigning TCR associations to individual alleles was difficult when HLA alleles, especially DR and DQ, strongly co-occurred. In a later analysis, most CMV-associated TCR beta chains were found to appear HLA-restricted, with HLA associations seemingly driven largely by CMV exposure. The authors suggested that the approach could potentially be extended to other disease states and immunological phenotypes. A further reported finding was that TCR beta sequences accurately predicted the HLA-A and HLA-B alleles for most subjects in the first cohort. According to a later analysis, parvovirus B19, influenza, CMV and Epstein-Barr virus appeared linked to several top co-occurrence clusters. The study listed 150 to 200 TCR beta chains as associated with cytomegalovirus.

The cohort consisted of 650 to 850 healthy bone marrow donors. At the time of sampling, all cohort members were nominally healthy, though unrecorded immune exposures were likely present. Of the approximately 610 cohort members, 250 to 300 had positive CMV serostatus and around 350 had negative CMV serostatus, and CMV serostatus was not recorded for the donor. A peripheral blood sample was collected from each donor, and TCR beta sequencing was performed on peripheral blood mononuclear cells. Genomic DNA extraction from the blood cell samples was performed with the Qiagen DNeasy Blood Extraction Kit. V is clipped by 8 bases and J by 2 bases, and the sequence between their germline boundaries is 16 bases long. The germline V gene gives CDR1 as ENHRY and CDR2 as SYGVKD. Including the terminal cysteine and phenylalanine, the CDR3 comprises 14 residues. Left in the record is the CDR3 DNA by itself, 42 bases read in frame from the first base.

As concerns this clone: Its antigen is unknown. The sample holds no much larger clone one base away, and base qualities are not on file.

Rearrangement joined TRBV10-3 to TRBJ2-7; 5 matching bases give a weak D call of TRBD2. The sequence was collected from a human donor in good health. The sequencing sample was made of PBMCs. The DNA is as follows: TGTGCCATCGGCCGTGGAGGAGAGGCCTACGAGCAGTACTTC. Its protein is CAIGRGGEAYEQYF.